The rows below give T cell receptor beta chains drawn from one sample of a study of tumor T cells in aggressive B-cell lymphoma. Assay used: immunoSEQ multiplex PCR; TCRdb lists only in-frame clones, some missing. Seen here are fewer than 7,000 clones, around three quarters observed once, and the top ten hold around 7.4%. The source material was tumor tissue. The receptors were sampled from an adult with diffuse large B cell lymphoma. The CDR3 runs from the conserved cysteine through the conserved F or W. The D gene is left open where the match is weak. Only part of the rows carry a size: once, few, many, or a class if the clone is expanded.

TRBD1 TRBJ1-5 TRBV2 . TGTGCCAGCAGTCCCGGGGGACAGGGTATACAGCCCCAGCATTTT CASSPGGQGIQPQHF
TRBD1 TRBJ2-1 TRBV9 . TGTGCCAGCAGCGTAGGAGGGACAGGGGGTGTAGATGAGCAGTTCTTC CASSVGGTGGVDEQFF
TRBD2 TRBJ2-1 TRBV9 few TGTGCCAGCAGCGTAGCGGGTAGCGGGAGCGACGAGCAGTTCTTC CASSVAGSGSDEQFF
. TRBJ2-7 TRBV14 . TGTGCCAGCAGCCAAGCGGTGGGGCGCCCCTACGAGCAGTACTTC CASSQAVGRPYEQYF
. TRBJ2-3 TRBV9 few TGTGCCAGCAGCGTCGATCCCCGGGCAGATACGCAGTATTTT CASSVDPRADTQYF
TRBD2 TRBJ2-1 TRBV27 . TGTGCCAGCCATCGCTTGGGGACTAGCGGGATCGATGAGCAGTTCTTC CASHRLGTSGIDEQFF
. TRBJ2-7 TRBV27 . TGTGCCAGCACCCCTCTCCAAGACTTACCCTACGAGCAGTACTTC CASTPLQDLPYEQYF
. TRBJ1-2 TRBV28 . TGTGCCAGCAGCCAACGGGGTGCAAGAGGCTACACCTTC CASSQRGARGYTF
TRBD1 TRBJ1-2 TRBV29-1 . TGCAGCGTTGTTGCAGGACAGGATCGGGGCTATGGCTACACCTTC CSVVAGQDRGYGYTF
. TRBJ2-7 TRBV5-1 . TGCGCCAGCAGCTTGGACATAACCTACGAGCAGTACTTC CASSLDITYEQYF
. TRBJ1-1 TRBV6-5 . TGTGCCAGCATGGCAGGGCAGACTGAAGCTTTCTTT CASMAGQTEAFF
TRBD1 TRBJ2-7 TRBV29-1 . TGCAGCGGTGCAGGGGGCGGACGGGCCGCCTACGAGCAGTACTTC CSGAGGGRAAYEQYF
TRBD2 TRBJ2-3 TRBV13 . TGTGCCAGCAGCTTAGGTCTAGCGGGAGCAACAGATACGCAGTATTTT CASSLGLAGATDTQYF
TRBD1 TRBJ2-7 TRBV4-3 . TGCGCCAGCAGCCACGGACAGGAGTCACGGCAGCAGTACTTC CASSHGQESRQQYF